A selection of T cell receptor beta chains follows, all from one sample in a study of beta chain features in type 1 diabetes. TCRdb's copy holds only in-frame clones and misses some; the assay was immunoSEQ multiplex PCR. The table has 130,000 to 150,000 clones, around 50% seen once. Sequencing used Tregs from blood. These receptors all stem from a man aged 18-30 years in good health. CDR3s include the opening cysteine and the closing phenylalanine or tryptophan. Each record gives: clone size, J gene, D gene, V gene, CDR3 protein, CDR3 DNA. D genes are given only for firm matches. Not every row has a clone size; where given, it reads once, few, many or a size class.

>NA|TRBJ2-7|TRBD1|TRBV7-2
CASSPRDRGSHEQYF
TGTGCCAGCAGCCCCCGGGACAGGGGTTCCCACGAGCAGTACTTT
>NA|TRBJ1-1|TRBD1|TRBV7-2
CASSPLDRAPRAFF
TGTGCCAGCAGCCCGTTGGACAGGGCCCCTCGAGCTTTCTTT
>NA|TRBJ2-1|NA|TRBV7-2
CASSFTRGNEQFF
TGTGCCAGCAGCTTCACCCGGGGGAATGAGCAGTTCTTC
>NA|TRBJ2-7|TRBD1|TRBV6-1
CASRQGASYEQYF
TGTGCCAGCAGACAGGGGGCGTCGTACGAGCAGTACTTC
>NA|TRBJ2-5|TRBD1|TRBV7-2
CASSRQGAGETQYF
TGTGCCAGCAGCCGACAGGGGGCCGGGGAGACCCAGTACTTC
>NA|TRBJ1-1|NA|TRBV11-2
CASSYAQGNTEAFF
TGTGCCAGCAGCTACGCGCAGGGTAACACTGAAGCTTTCTTT
>NA|TRBJ2-6|NA|TRBV7-3
CASSPRGDLNVLTF
TGTGCCAGCAGCCCCCGCGGAGACCTCAACGTCCTGACTTTC
>few|TRBJ2-7|TRBD2|TRBV4-2
CASSQDPSGLREQYF
TGTGCCAGCAGCCAAGATCCTAGCGGGCTTCGGGAGCAGTACTTC
>NA|TRBJ2-3|TRBD2|TRBV6-5
CASSRGAGGTDTQYF
TGTGCCAGCAGTAGGGGTGCGGGAGGGACCGATACGCAGTATTTT
>few|TRBJ1-1|NA|TRBV18
CASSRTGFGEAFF
TGTGCCAGCTCACGCACGGGTTTTGGTGAAGCTTTCTTT
>few|TRBJ1-2|NA|TRBV20-1
CSGGPYGYTF
TGTAGCGGGGGCCCCTATGGCTACACCTTC
>NA|TRBJ2-7|NA|TRBV4-3
CASSQAALTYEQYF
TGCGCCAGCAGCCAAGCGGCACTAACCTACGAGCAGTACTTC
>NA|TRBJ1-1|NA|TRBV9
CASSAQQGNTEAFF
TGTGCCAGCAGCGCCCAACAGGGGAACACTGAAGCTTTCTTT
>once|TRBJ1-1|TRBD1|TRBV7-9
CASSARDRVATEAFF
TGTGCCAGCAGCGCTAGGGACAGGGTGGCCACTGAAGCTTTCTTT
>NA|TRBJ1-1|NA|TRBV30
CAWDRTSTEAFF
TGTGCCTGGGACAGGACCAGCACTGAAGCTTTCTTT
>NA|TRBJ2-5|NA|TRBV5-1
CASSFGGLFGETQYF
TGCGCCAGCAGCTTCGGGGGTCTCTTCGGAGAGACCCAGTACTTC
>NA|TRBJ2-2|TRBD2|TRBV4-2
CASSQDRGGGRGELFF
TGTGCCAGCAGCCAAGACCGCGGGGGGGGACGCGGGGAGCTGTTTTTT
>few|TRBJ2-3|NA|TRBV27
CASSLIPGAGTDTQYF
TGTGCCAGCAGTTTAATTCCGGGAGCTGGGACAGATACGCAGTATTTT
>few|TRBJ1-1|TRBD1|TRBV4-2
CASSHLDRLNTEAFF
TGTGCCAGCAGCCATCTGGACAGGCTGAACACTGAAGCTTTCTTT
>NA|TRBJ1-1|NA|TRBV28
CASSPPDRNTEAFF
TGTGCCAGCAGTCCCCCAGACAGGAACACTGAAGCTTTCTTT
>few|TRBJ2-3|TRBD1|TRBV5-1
CASSLTGQVPDTQYF
TGCGCCAGCAGCTTGACGGGACAGGTGCCAGATACGCAGTATTTT
>NA|TRBJ2-7|TRBD1|TRBV18
CASSRSATGGSYEQYF
TGTGCCAGCTCAAGAAGTGCGACAGGGGGGTCCTACGAGCAGTACTTC
>few|TRBJ2-7|TRBD1|TRBV6-6
CASSYSLGTGREQYF
TGTGCCAGCAGTTACTCGCTGGGGACAGGGAGAGAGCAGTACTTC
>NA|TRBJ2-3|NA|TRBV23-1
CASSQSWRLGLEDTQYF
TGCGCCAGCAGTCAATCGTGGCGACTAGGTCTAGAAGATACGCAGTATTTT
>NA|TRBJ1-1|NA|TRBV19
CASSIGFVTGNTEAFF
TGTGCCAGTAGTATAGGGTTTGTAACTGGGAACACTGAAGCTTTCTTT
>NA|TRBJ1-2|NA|TRBV19
CASSITNYGYTF
TGTGCCAGTAGTATCACTAACTATGGCTACACCTTC
>NA|TRBJ2-7|TRBD1|TRBV5-1
CASSNRGSEQYF
TGCGCCAGCAGCAACAGGGGCTCCGAGCAGTACTTC
>NA|TRBJ1-5|NA|TRBV7-9
CASSLSRGSQHF
TGTGCCAGCAGCTTAAGTCGAGGGTCCCAGCATTTT
>few|TRBJ2-5|TRBD2|TRBV6-5
CASSRGLVETQYF
TGTGCCAGCAGCCGGGGACTAGTCGAGACCCAGTACTTC
>NA|TRBJ1-1|TRBD1|TRBV7-2
CASSFGQGGAFF
TGTGCCAGCAGCTTCGGACAGGGGGGAGCTTTCTTT
>NA|TRBJ1-2|NA|TRBV18
CASSPTLNYGYTF
TGTGCCAGCTCACCGACACTGAACTATGGCTACACCTTC
>few|TRBJ2-7|TRBD1|TRBV28
CASNRQGRAYEQYF
TGTGCCAGCAACCGACAGGGCCGTGCCTACGAGCAGTACTTC
>NA|TRBJ1-1|NA|TRBV7-9
CASSFSGGSEAFF
TGTGCCAGCAGCTTTTCTGGAGGTTCGGAAGCTTTCTTT
>NA|TRBJ2-7|NA|TRBV29-1
CSVGGGGEQYF
TGCAGCGTTGGAGGGGGGGGCGAGCAGTACTTC
>few|TRBJ2-4|NA|TRBV28
CASTPVTEAKNIQYF
TGTGCCAGCACCCCGGTTACAGAAGCCAAAAACATTCAGTACTTC
>NA|TRBJ1-1|NA|TRBV7-2
CASSLGVFTEAFF
TGTGCCAGCAGCTTGGGCGTTTTCACTGAAGCTTTCTTT
>few|TRBJ2-7|TRBD1|TRBV29-1
CSVELPRQGMAYEQYF
TGCAGCGTTGAACTCCCCCGACAGGGGATGGCCTACGAGCAGTACTTC
>once|TRBJ2-1|TRBD1|TRBV6-5
CASRNHRGGNEQFF
TGTGCCAGCAGGAATCACAGGGGCGGGAATGAGCAGTTCTTC
>NA|TRBJ1-2|NA|TRBV29-1
CSVAGLSDNNYGYTF
TGCAGCGTCGCAGGGCTCTCGGATAATAACTATGGCTACACCTTC
>few|TRBJ2-1|NA|TRBV10-3
CAISPGGGVGDEQFF
TGTGCCATCAGCCCTGGAGGCGGGGTCGGGGATGAGCAGTTCTTC
>NA|TRBJ2-1|NA|TRBV5-1
CASSLARLNEQFF
TGCGCCAGCAGCTTGGCCAGACTCAATGAGCAGTTCTTC
>few|TRBJ2-7|NA|TRBV7-2
CASSLVPAHEQYF
TGTGCCAGCAGCTTAGTACCAGCGCACGAGCAGTACTTC
>NA|TRBJ2-2|TRBD2|TRBV30
CAWSVGGAGELFF
TGTGCCTGGAGTGTGGGAGGGGCCGGGGAGCTGTTTTTT
>few|TRBJ1-5|NA|TRBV23-1
CASSHWMGGFNQPQHF
TGCGCCAGCAGTCATTGGATGGGGGGTTTCAATCAGCCCCAGCATTTT
>NA|TRBJ2-5|TRBD1|TRBV5-4
CASSSKDRAQETQYF
TGTGCCAGCAGCTCGAAAGACAGGGCCCAAGAGACCCAGTACTTC
>few|TRBJ1-2|NA|TRBV5-4
CASSFLAGVEGYTF
TGTGCCAGCAGCTTTCTCGCAGGGGTAGAGGGCTACACCTTC